The present T cell receptor beta chain was sequenced within a study of blood T cells in healthy people across ages. The CDR3 contains 18 residues. Germline V gene data show CDR1 as MNHEY and CDR2 as SVGAGI. With 0 bases clipped from V and 11 bases from J, the junction kept 20 bases outside the gene matches. The use of a sample-barcoded 5' primer and a J-beta primer mix characterized a second PCR of roughly 7 to 11 cycles. TCRdb independently ran MiXCR on the 5' RACE reads; one entry per CDR3 protein. The table has hundreds of thousands of distinct CDR3 sequences, roughly 50% seen once. This chain joins TRBV6-5 and TRBJ2-5; TRBD2 matches 8 bases. Material: blood. This TCR was sampled from a man younger than 40 in good health. In DNA form, the CDR3 reads TGTGCCAGCAGTTACTCGATCGGCGGGGGGAGCTCCTACAATGAGCAGTACTTC. Encoded protein: CASSYSIGGGSSYNEQYF.